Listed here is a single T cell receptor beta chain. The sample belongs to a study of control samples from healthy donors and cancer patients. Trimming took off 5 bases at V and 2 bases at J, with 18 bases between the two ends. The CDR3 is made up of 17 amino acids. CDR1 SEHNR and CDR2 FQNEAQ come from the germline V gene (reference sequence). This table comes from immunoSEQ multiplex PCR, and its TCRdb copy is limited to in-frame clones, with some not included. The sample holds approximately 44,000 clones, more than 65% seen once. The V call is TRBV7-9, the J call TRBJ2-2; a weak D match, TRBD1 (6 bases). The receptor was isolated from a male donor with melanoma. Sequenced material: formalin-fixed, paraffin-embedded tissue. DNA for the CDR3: TGTGCCAGCAGCCCCCTTCCTGGACAGAAAAACACCGGGGAGCTGTTTTTT. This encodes CASSPLPGQKNTGELFF.